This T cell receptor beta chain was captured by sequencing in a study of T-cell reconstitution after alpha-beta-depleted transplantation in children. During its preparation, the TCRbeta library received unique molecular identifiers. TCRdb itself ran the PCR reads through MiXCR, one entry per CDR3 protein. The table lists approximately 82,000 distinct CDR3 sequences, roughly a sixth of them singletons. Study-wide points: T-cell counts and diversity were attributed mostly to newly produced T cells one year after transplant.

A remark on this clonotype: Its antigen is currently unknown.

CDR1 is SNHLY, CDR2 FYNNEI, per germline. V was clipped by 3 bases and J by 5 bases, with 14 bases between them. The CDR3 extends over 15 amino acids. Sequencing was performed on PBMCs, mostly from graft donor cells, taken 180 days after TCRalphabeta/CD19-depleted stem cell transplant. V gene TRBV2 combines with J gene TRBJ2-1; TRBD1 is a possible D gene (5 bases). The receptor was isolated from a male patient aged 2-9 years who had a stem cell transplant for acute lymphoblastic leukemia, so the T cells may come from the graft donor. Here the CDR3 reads CASSEPRVLNNEQFF. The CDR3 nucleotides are TGTGCCAGCAGTGAGCCCAGGGTCCTCAACAATGAGCAGTTCTTC.